This TCR beta chain emerged from a study of OX40 agonist ivuxolimab in advanced cancers. Overall study: Earlier treatment with anti-PD-1, anti-PD-L1 or anti-CTLA-4 was permitted, and about 40% had received some. Partial responses were observed in three patients, of whom one had hepatocellular carcinoma and two had cutaneous melanoma.

Method: immunoSEQ multiplex PCR; TCRdb's copy keeps in-frame clones and lacks some. The sample records about 66,000 clones, 80% to 85% being singletons. Findings and caveats of the study: There was clonal expansion of CD4+ and CD8+ blood T cells by week 6 at 0.1 to 3.0 mg/kg.

CDR1 LGHNA and CDR2 YNFKEQ come from the germline V gene. This CDR3 contains 16 residues. Between the trimmed V and J ends, which lost 1 base and 14 bases, there was a span of 26 bases. Regarding this clone: What it binds is unknown.

This clonotype was obtained from an adult with an advanced solid tumor such as melanoma, head and neck, liver or kidney cancer. Sequencing used CD4+ or CD8+ T cells sorted from blood, obtained in a trial of the OX40 agonist ivuxolimab. The chain carries TRBV4-2 and TRBJ1-2, with D tentatively TRBD1 (6 bases). CDR3 region: CASSQAMPPRTERKTF. In nucleotides, the CDR3 is TGTGCCAGCAGCCAAGCTATGCCACCTCGGACAGAGAGAAAGACCTTC.